The present entry profiles one TCR beta chain with its context. The data were taken from a study of T cell changes during pregnancy in multiple sclerosis. The CDR3 extends over 16 amino acids. Germline V gene lookup returns CDR1 SGHRS and CDR2 YFSETQ. The V and J ends lost 0 bases and 2 bases respectively, with 13 bases between them. Measured with immunoSEQ multiplex PCR; TCRdb has only the in-frame clones, and not every one. The sample has about 39,000 clones; approximately 90% are singletons. This sequence originates from a female donor with multiple sclerosis, enrolled in a pregnancy study. The material was CD8+ T cells from peripheral blood mononuclear cells, obtained in the first trimester of pregnancy. This chain uses TRBV5-1 with TRBJ2-3; D possibly corresponds to TRBD1 (5 bases). This CDR3 reads CASSLADRPYTDTQYF. For the CDR3, the DNA is TGCGCCAGCAGCTTGGCAGACAGACCTTACACAGATACGCAGTATTTT. Full variable domain (rest looked up from reference TRBV5-1 and TRBJ2-3): KAGVTQTPRYLIKTRGQQVTLSCSPISGHRSVSWYQQTPGQGLQFLFEYFSETQRNKGNFPGRFSGRQFSNSRSEMNVSTLELGDSALYLCASSLADRPYTDTQYFGPGTRLTVL.